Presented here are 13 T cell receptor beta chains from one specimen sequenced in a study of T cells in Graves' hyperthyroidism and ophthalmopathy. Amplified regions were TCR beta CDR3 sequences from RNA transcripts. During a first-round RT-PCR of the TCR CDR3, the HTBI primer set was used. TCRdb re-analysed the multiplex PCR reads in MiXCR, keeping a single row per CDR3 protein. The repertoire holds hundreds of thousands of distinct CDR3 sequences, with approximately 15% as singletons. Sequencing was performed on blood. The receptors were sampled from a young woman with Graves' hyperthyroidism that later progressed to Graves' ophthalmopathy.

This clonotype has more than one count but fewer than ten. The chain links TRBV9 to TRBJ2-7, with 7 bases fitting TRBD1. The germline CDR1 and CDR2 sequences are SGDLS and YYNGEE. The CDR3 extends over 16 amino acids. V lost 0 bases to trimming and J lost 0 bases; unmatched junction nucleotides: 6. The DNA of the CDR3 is TGTGCCAGCAGCGTAGGAAGGACAGGCGACTCCTACGAGCAGTACTTC. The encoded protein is CASSVGRTGDSYEQYF.

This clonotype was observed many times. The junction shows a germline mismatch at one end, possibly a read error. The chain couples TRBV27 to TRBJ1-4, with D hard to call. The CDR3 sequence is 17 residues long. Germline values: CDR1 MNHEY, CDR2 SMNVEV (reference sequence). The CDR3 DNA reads TGTGCCAGCAGTCCCCGTTTCTCGGGTCTGACTAATGGAAAACTGTTTTTT. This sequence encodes CASSPRFSGLTNGKLFF.

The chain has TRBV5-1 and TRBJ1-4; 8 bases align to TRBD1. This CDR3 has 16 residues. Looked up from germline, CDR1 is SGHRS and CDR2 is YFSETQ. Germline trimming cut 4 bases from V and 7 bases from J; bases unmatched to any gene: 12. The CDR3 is CASSPGDGRGREKLFF. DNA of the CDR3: TGCGCCAGCAGCCCTGGCGATGGCAGGGGGCGTGAAAAACTGTTTTTT.

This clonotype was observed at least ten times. CDR3 nucleotides: TGTGCCAGCAGTGGGCTTAGGGGGTCGGCAGATACGCAGTATTTT. Its protein is CASSGLRGSADTQYF. The chain has TRBV2 and TRBJ2-3; the D gene is possibly TRBD1 (6 bases). The CDR3 is 15 residues long. From germline, CDR1 is SNHLY and CDR2 FYNNEI. Deletions cut 4 bases from V and 4 bases from J, with 15 bases between.

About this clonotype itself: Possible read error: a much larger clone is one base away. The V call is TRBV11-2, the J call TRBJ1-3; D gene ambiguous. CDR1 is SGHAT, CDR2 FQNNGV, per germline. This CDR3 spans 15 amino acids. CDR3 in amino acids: CASSLAPLTGNTVYF. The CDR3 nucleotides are TGTGCCAGCAGCTTAGCCCCTTTGACTGGAAACACCGTATATTTT.

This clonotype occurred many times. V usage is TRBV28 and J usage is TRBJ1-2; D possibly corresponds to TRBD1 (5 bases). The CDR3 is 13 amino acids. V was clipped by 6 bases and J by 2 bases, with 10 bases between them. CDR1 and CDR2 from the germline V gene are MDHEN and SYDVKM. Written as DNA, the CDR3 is TGTGCCAGCAGCATGACAGCGAACTATGGCTACACCTTC. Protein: CASSMTANYGYTF.

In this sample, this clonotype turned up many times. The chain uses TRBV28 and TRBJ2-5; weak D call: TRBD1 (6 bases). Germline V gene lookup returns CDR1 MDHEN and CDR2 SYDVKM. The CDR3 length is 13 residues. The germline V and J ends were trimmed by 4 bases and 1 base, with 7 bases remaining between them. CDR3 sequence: CASSWDTQETQYF. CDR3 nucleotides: TGTGCCAGCAGTTGGGACACCCAAGAGACCCAGTACTTC.

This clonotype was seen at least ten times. The CDR3 here is CASRPLDGQKKTQYF. The CDR3, as DNA: TGTGCCAGCAGACCCTTGGACGGCCAAAAGAAGACCCAGTACTTC. This chain joins TRBV28 and TRBJ2-5; D remains ambiguous. Trimming removed 6 bases at V and 6 bases at J, with 20 bases between. The germline V gene has CDR1 MDHEN and CDR2 SYDVKM. The CDR3 has 15 amino acids.

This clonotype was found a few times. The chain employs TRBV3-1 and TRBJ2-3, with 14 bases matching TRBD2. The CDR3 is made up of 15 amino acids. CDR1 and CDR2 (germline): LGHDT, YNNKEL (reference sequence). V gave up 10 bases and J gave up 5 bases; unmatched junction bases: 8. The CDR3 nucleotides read TGTGCCACCCGACTAGCGGGAGGGCCGAGAGATACGCAGTATTTT. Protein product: CATRLAGGPRDTQYF.

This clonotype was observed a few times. The DNA for the CDR3 is TGTGCCAGCAGCGTAGCAGGGGGGGGGATGAACACTGAAGCTTTCTTT. Translating gives CASSVAGGGMNTEAFF. The genes are TRBV9 and TRBJ1-1, with 7 bases that match TRBD1. Unmatched junction bases numbered 5, after V lost 0 bases and J lost 0 bases. There are 16 residues in the CDR3. Germline CDR1 SGDLS, CDR2 YYNGEE.

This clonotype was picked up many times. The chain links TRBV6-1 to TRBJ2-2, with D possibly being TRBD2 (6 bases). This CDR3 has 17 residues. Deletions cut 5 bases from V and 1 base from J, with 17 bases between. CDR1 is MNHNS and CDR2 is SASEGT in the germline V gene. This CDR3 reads CASSFLRLEGNTGELFF. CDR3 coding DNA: TGTGCCAGCAGTTTCCTAAGACTAGAAGGGAACACCGGGGAGCTGTTTTTT.

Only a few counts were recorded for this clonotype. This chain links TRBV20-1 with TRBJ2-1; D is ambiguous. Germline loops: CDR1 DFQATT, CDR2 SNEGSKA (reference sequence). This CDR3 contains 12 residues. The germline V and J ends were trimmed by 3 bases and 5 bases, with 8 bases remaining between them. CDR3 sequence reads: CSARWDHNEQFF. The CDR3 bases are TGCAGTGCTAGGTGGGATCACAATGAGCAGTTCTTC.

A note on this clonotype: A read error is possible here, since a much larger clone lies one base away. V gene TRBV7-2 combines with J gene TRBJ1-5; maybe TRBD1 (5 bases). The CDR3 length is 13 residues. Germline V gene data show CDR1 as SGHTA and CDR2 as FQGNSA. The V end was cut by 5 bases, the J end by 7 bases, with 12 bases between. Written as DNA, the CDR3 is TGTGCCAGCAGCCGGGGACCTCGACAGCCCCAGCATTTT. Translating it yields CASSRGPRQPQHF.